This TCR beta chain is from a study of human T cells and chemical hapten exposure. Study-wide background: Subjects had 2% DPC placed on approximately 2 cm by approximately 2 cm of upper inner arm skin for sensitization. Patients had diphenylcyclopropenone applied to the scalp weekly throughout the approximately 26-week study. General study results and limits: Versus controls, significantly more large CDR3 similarity clusters arose from expanded TCRs.

Noted time point: patch test 1, 2 weeks after DPC sensitization. Treatment: therapeutic diphenylcyclopropenone sensitization with weekly scalp DPC. It was from unfractionated whole blood that total RNA was extracted. Trimming removed 5 bases from V and 1 base from J; junction bases left unmatched: 13. Germline lookup yields CDR1 MNHEY and CDR2 SMNVEV (reference sequence). CDR3 size: 18 residues. TCRdb used MiXCR to reprocess the RACE reads, holding one entry per CDR3 protein. This repertoire shows 40,000 or so distinct CDR3 sequences, just under 4% found once; its top ten account for about 26%. This clonotype showed up many times. Antigen specificity is unknown.

This receptor was taken from a man aged 50 to 59 with alopecia areata. Some clones in this sample may be carry-over from other donors' samples. The sequencing used whole blood, collected in connection with sensitization to the hapten diphenylcyclopropenone (DPC). The chain links TRBV27 to TRBJ2-3; 9 nucleotides match TRBD2. For the CDR3, the DNA is TGTGCCAGCAGTCTCGGGGTAGCGGGAGAAACGGGCACAGATACGCAGTATTTT. It is translated as CASSLGVAGETGTDTQYF.